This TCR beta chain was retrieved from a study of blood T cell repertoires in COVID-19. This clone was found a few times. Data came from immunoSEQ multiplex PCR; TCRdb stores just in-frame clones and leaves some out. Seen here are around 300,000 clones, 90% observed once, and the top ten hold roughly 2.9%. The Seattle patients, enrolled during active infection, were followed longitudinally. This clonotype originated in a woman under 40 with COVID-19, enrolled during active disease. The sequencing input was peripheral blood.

The CDR3, as DNA: TGTGCCAGCAGTTCCAATTGGGGGGAACATCAGCCCCAGCATTTT. Amino acids: CASSSNWGEHQPQHF. The chain uses TRBV2 and TRBJ1-5; tentatively, D is TRBD1 (5 bases). This CDR3 comprises 15 residues. In germline, CDR1 is SNHLY, CDR2 FYNNEI. V dropped 5 bases and J dropped 5 bases, with 16 bases sitting between them.